This T cell receptor (beta chain) comes out of a study of low-dose radiotherapy and immunotherapy resistance in tumors. Study at large: Starting cycle 1 day 1, oral aspirin 300 mg was given daily for four cycles.

cDNA synthesis used a TRAV/TRBV-specific primer set for both chains. For amplifying TCRs, the PCR ran for approximately 21 cycles with Phusion, which was used together with a constant-region primer and the adapter on the V primers. A single record per CDR3 protein comes from TCRdb applying MiXCR to the reads. The sample shows about 13,000 distinct CDR3 sequences, more than 50% of them seen only once. Treatment combined nivolumab, ipilimumab, aspirin, low-dose cyclophosphamide and low-dose radiotherapy in a dose-escalation trial. The TCR sequence derives from a human donor with advanced metastatic prostate, ovarian, gallbladder or colorectal cancer (not recorded which). This table probably holds off-target reads from a library built for another chain.

In DNA form, the CDR3 reads TGTGCCAGCAGTTACTCGAGCCCACGGCGCTCTGGAAACACCATATATTTT. Translating gives CASSYSSPRRSGNTIYF. This chain links TRBV6-2 or TRBV6-3 with TRBJ1-3; D unresolved. The CDR3 length is 17 residues. Germline loops: CDR1 MNHEY, CDR2 SVGEGT. The V end was cut by 0 bases, the J end by 0 bases, with 12 bases between.